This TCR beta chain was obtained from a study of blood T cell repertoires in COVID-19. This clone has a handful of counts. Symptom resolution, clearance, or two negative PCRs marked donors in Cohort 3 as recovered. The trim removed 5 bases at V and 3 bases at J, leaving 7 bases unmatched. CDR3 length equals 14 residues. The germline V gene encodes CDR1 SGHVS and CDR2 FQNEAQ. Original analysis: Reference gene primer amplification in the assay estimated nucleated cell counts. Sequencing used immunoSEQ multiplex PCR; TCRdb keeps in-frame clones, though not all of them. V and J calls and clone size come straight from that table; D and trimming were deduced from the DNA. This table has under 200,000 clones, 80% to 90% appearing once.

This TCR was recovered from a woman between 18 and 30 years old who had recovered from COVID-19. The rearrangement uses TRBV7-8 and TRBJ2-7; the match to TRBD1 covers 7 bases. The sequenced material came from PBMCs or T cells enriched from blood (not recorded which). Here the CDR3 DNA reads TGTGCCAGCAGCGCAAAGGGGGCGATCTACGAGCAGTACTTC. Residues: CASSAKGAIYEQYF.